The following is a TCR beta chain sequence with its context. What it binds is not known. Nominal health characterized the donors when sampled, though unrecorded immune exposures were likely. The V gene's germline CDR1 is ENHRY and CDR2 SYGVKD. V was cut by 3 bases and J by 2 bases, with 23 bases left in between. The CDR3 sequence is 18 residues long. This record comes from a study of cytomegalovirus exposure and HLA in healthy donors. Study outcomes and limitations: A further, later analysis showed that HLA-associated TCR beta chains (compared with equally common others) were more clonally expanded. Several of the most significant clusters appeared, in a later analysis, to be linked to common viral pathogens.

The study ran its PCR with 60 Vbeta and 13 Jbeta primers. TCRdb keeps only in-frame clones here, not all; method: immunoSEQ multiplex PCR. This table holds 150,000 to 200,000 clones, 65% to 85% found once. The specimen sequenced was PBMCs. This TCR derives from a young man in good health and CMV-seronegative. This sequence joins TRBV10-3 and TRBJ2-7, with a tentative D call TRBD2 (6 bases). The CDR3: CAISEAGTNSGQAYEQYF. As DNA, the CDR3 is TGTGCCATCAGTGAAGCAGGGACCAATAGCGGCCAAGCCTACGAGCAGTACTTC.